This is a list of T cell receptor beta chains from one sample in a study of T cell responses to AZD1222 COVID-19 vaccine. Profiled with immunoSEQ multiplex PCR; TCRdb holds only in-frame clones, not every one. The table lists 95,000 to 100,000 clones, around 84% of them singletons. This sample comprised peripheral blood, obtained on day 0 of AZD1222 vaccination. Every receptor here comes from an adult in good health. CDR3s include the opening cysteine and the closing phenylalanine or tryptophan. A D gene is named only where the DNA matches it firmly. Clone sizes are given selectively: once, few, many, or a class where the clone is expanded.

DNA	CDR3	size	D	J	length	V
TGTGCCAGCAGTCCCTGGGAGGCTCGAAATACCTTC	CASSPWEARNTF	NA	NA	TRBJ1-2	12	TRBV12-3/TRBV12-4
TGCAGCGTTGAAGATTGGAGGGAAGGGGCCAACGTCCTGACTTTC	CSVEDWREGANVLTF	NA	NA	TRBJ2-6	15	TRBV29-1
TGTGCCAACCTCGACAGGGCTAGAGTAGATCAGCCCCAGCATTTT	CANLDRARVDQPQHF	NA	TRBD1	TRBJ1-5	15	TRBV6-5
TGCGCCAGCAGCACTAGCTGGGGGGCAGGCAATGAGCAGTTCTTC	CASSTSWGAGNEQFF	NA	NA	TRBJ2-1	15	TRBV4-3
TGTGCCAGTAGTATCCAGGGGTGGGGTACTGAAGCTTTCTTT	CASSIQGWGTEAFF	NA	NA	TRBJ1-1	14	TRBV19
TGTGCCAGCAGTCGCGACACGAGCAATCAGCCCCAGCATTTT	CASSRDTSNQPQHF	few	NA	TRBJ1-5	14	TRBV11-2
TGCGCCAGCAGCCACGGGACTAGCGGGAGCTACGAGCAGTACTTC	CASSHGTSGSYEQYF	NA	TRBD2	TRBJ2-7	15	TRBV5-1
TGTGCCAGTAGTAGCGGGACAGCCCCCTCTGGGGCTTTCTTT	CASSSGTAPSGAFF	NA	TRBD1	TRBJ1-1	14	TRBV19
TGTGCCAGCAGCCAAGGGGGCGGGAGGTCTGCTGGTGAGCAGTTCTTC	CASSQGGGRSAGEQFF	NA	TRBD2	TRBJ2-1	16	TRBV3-1/TRBV3-2
TGTGCCAGCAGCCGACAGGGCTCCTACGAGCAGTACTTC	CASSRQGSYEQYF	NA	TRBD1	TRBJ2-7	13	TRBV3-1/TRBV3-2
TGCGCCAGCAGCCCACGTGCTTTAGAAGCCGGGGAGCTGTTTTTT	CASSPRALEAGELFF	NA	NA	TRBJ2-2	15	TRBV4-1
TGCGCCAGCAGCCAAGATGGAGGCAGCAATCAGCCCCAGCATTTT	CASSQDGGSNQPQHF	NA	NA	TRBJ1-5	15	TRBV4-3
TGTGCCAGCAGCCAAGATCGGGGGCAGGGCAATGAAAAACTGTTTTTT	CASSQDRGQGNEKLFF	once	NA	TRBJ1-4	16	TRBV4-2
TGCGCCAGCAGCCAAGATCCAGGGACCACTGAAGCTTTCTTT	CASSQDPGTTEAFF	once	NA	TRBJ1-1	14	TRBV4-1
TGTGCCAGCAGCCCCATCGGGGATAGCAATCAGCCCCAGCATTTT	CASSPIGDSNQPQHF	NA	NA	TRBJ1-5	15	TRBV9
TGTGCCAGCAGCCAAGATAGGCGACTAGCGGGAGTCGCGGAGACCCAGTACTTC	CASSQDRRLAGVAETQYF	once	TRBD2	TRBJ2-5	18	TRBV14
TGTGCCAGCAGCCAGGATCGGGGCACCAATCAGCCCCAGCATTTT	CASSQDRGTNQPQHF	NA	NA	TRBJ1-5	15	TRBV5-8
TGTGCCAGCAGCTTAGGCTCAGGGGGGTCCTACGAGCAGTACTTC	CASSLGSGGSYEQYF	NA	NA	TRBJ2-7	15	TRBV7-9
TGTGCCAGCAGTTGGGCCGCGCATAATGAGCAGTTCTTC	CASSWAAHNEQFF	once	NA	TRBJ2-1	13	TRBV27
TGTGCCAGCAGTCCCTTGAAGAAGGGGGACACTGAAGCTTTCTTT	CASSPLKKGDTEAFF	NA	NA	TRBJ1-1	15	TRBV28
TGTGCCAGTACCCAGGGGAGGGCTTCGGCTGAAGCTTTCTTT	CASTQGRASAEAFF	NA	NA	TRBJ1-1	14	TRBV19
TGTGCCAGCAGCCAAGCCCCGGATGGCAATCAGCCCCAGCATTTT	CASSQAPDGNQPQHF	few	NA	TRBJ1-5	15	TRBV4-2